This T cell receptor (beta chain) was profiled in a study of Ad26.COV2.S vaccination and SARS-CoV-2 variants. Across the whole study: Donor was one of the participants in the Ad26.COV2.S arm of the COV1001 trial. By the intramuscular route, Ad26.COV2.S was given once, or twice 56 days apart. Study-level results: In TCR breadth and depth analyses, total T cell responses may have been underestimated.

V was trimmed by 3 bases and J by 6 bases, leaving 12 bases between them. CDR3 length equals 14 residues. CDR1 is LNHDA and CDR2 is SQIVND in the germline V gene (reference sequence). This table comes from immunoSEQ multiplex PCR, and its TCRdb copy is limited to in-frame clones, with some not included. The table has about 460,000 clones, approximately 90% seen once. There are a few counts of this clone. Antigen specificity is unknown. The treatment denotes: roughly 20 received Ad26.COV2.S at low or high dose, single or two shots; about 5 received placebo; per-sample allocation not given. Day 63 following the first vaccine or placebo injection was when the samples were taken. This vaccine is an Ad26 vector that expresses the Wuhan-strain SARS-CoV-2 spike.

The clonotype comes from a person between 18 and 60 years old who received the Ad26.COV2.S COVID-19 vaccine or a placebo. Here the sequenced sample was peripheral blood, taken in a trial of Ad26.COV2.S vaccine versus placebo. This rearrangement joins TRBV19 to TRBJ1-5, with D uncertain. The CDR3 spells CASSMPPMVQPQHF. The CDR3, as DNA: TGTGCCAGTAGTATGCCCCCCATGGTTCAGCCCCAGCATTTT.